Sequencing of this T cell receptor (beta chain) was carried out in a study of post-analysis software for immune sequencing data. Study-wide points: Elevated frequency relative to controls characterized a handful of TRBV segments in patients, TRBV5-6, TRBV5-1 and TRBV20-1 among them.

Unique molecular identifiers featured in each of the TCR beta cDNA libraries. A single record per CDR3 protein comes from TCRdb applying MiXCR to the PCR reads. The table includes 350,000 to 500,000 distinct CDR3 sequences, 39% detected once. A remark on this clonotype: Its antigen is still unknown.

Germline loops: CDR1 DFQATT, CDR2 SNEGSKA (reference sequence). V was pared by 1 base and J by 2 bases, with 4 bases of the junction left unmatched. This CDR3 is built from 14 residues. The chain has TRBV20-1 and TRBJ2-5; 7 bases are shared with TRBD2. The sample was blood. The sequence came from a girl aged 2 to 10 with multiple sclerosis. CDR3 DNA sequence: TGCAGTGCTAGAGGCGGGACTACACAAGAGACCCAGTACTTC. Translated, it gives CSARGGTTQETQYF.